Listed below are T cell receptor beta chains from one sample, sequenced in a study of blood T cell repertoires in COVID-19. Clones were read by immunoSEQ multiplex PCR, and TCRdb kept only the in-frame ones, dropping some. Altogether roughly 250,000 clones are present, 70% to 90% being singletons, with the ten largest covering approximately 0.94%. The sample consisted of peripheral blood. Receptors originate from a human donor with COVID-19, enrolled during active disease. The donor label of this sample is uncertain. The conserved cysteine and the conserved F or W are not part of the CDR3 here. Fields, in order: CDR3 protein, J gene, V gene, clone size. Expanded clones are given a class, and other clones once, few, many or no size at all.

ASSFRDREDTEAF,TRBJ1-1,TRBV28,once
ASRWGQGVTGELF,TRBJ2-2,TRBV19,.
ASSIDWQAQETQY,TRBJ2-5,TRBV19,.
SVEDGGKNVAGELF,TRBJ2-2,TRBV29-1,.
ASSPRSVSPYEQY,TRBJ2-7,TRBV18,.
ASSHLLAVSRNEQF,TRBJ2-1,TRBV4-2,.
ASSRQGGTSYEQY,TRBJ2-7,TRBV7-2,.
AISESRAQGTSDGYT,TRBJ1-2,TRBV10-3,.
ASSLRGPDGELF,TRBJ2-2,TRBV5-1,few
ASSPSTDTQY,TRBJ2-3,TRBV18,once
ASSSGTTLSYEQY,TRBJ2-7,TRBV6-5,.
ASSYSGGLDTEAF,TRBJ1-1,TRBV6-5,.
ASSPTPADRLAYEQY,TRBJ2-7,TRBV7-3,.
ASSDEGGNYGYT,TRBJ1-2,TRBV4-3,few
ASSLDRVGTEAF,TRBJ1-1,TRBV11-2,.
ASRQTGSGNTIY,TRBJ1-3,TRBV5-5,.
ASSVTAGSYNEQF,TRBJ2-1,TRBV9,.
ASSLEGSGLSGREETQY,TRBJ2-5,TRBV7-2,few
SVTDSGDGTDTQY,TRBJ2-3,TRBV29-1,.
ASSLGRQSYGYT,TRBJ1-2,TRBV28,.
ASSLARQPYYEQY,TRBJ2-7,TRBV11-1,once
ASSARGTDSGNTIY,TRBJ1-3,TRBV9,once
ASSLVGTGGSDTQY,TRBJ2-3,TRBV5-1,.
ASSLASPAGSIYGYT,TRBJ1-2,TRBV11-1,.
ASSPRDTVPNEQF,TRBJ2-1,TRBV18,.
ASAKDRGNSPLH,TRBJ1-6,TRBV27,.
ASSPDRAGAYGYT,TRBJ1-2,TRBV27,.
ASSSGTGDVYGYT,TRBJ1-2,TRBV2,.
ASNQGNRDEQY,TRBJ2-7,TRBV18,once
ASSADRVGGELF,TRBJ2-2,TRBV7-3,.
ASRYHRDRGYEQY,TRBJ2-7,TRBV6-6,.
ASSPSGGTGTHNEQF,TRBJ2-1,TRBV5-1,.
ASSLARGVTGELF,TRBJ2-2,TRBV7-2,.
ASSPRTESGNTIY,TRBJ1-3,TRBV18,once
ASSPTATSGNTIY,TRBJ1-3,TRBV19,.
ASSPTSGRALVPYEQY,TRBJ2-7,TRBV28,.
ASSSSGTKETQY,TRBJ2-5,TRBV5-4,once
AQGANYGYT,TRBJ1-2,TRBV30,few
ASSPPTGVAYEQY,TRBJ2-7,TRBV28,.
ASLHRMAGGYGEQF,TRBJ2-1,TRBV7-9,once
ASSLDRAGNNSPLH,TRBJ1-6,TRBV5-1,.
ATTGQGGTEAF,TRBJ1-1,TRBV28,.
ASKGQGGNQPQH,TRBJ1-5,TRBV28,few
ASSSHSLAGGTGELF,TRBJ2-2,TRBV27,few
ASSQDGMPSGSSYNEQF,TRBJ2-1,TRBV4-2,.
ASSDLRSLSGNTIY,TRBJ1-3,TRBV10-2,.
ASGLAPSYNEQF,TRBJ2-1,TRBV12-5,.
ASSLTPLTGSSTDTQY,TRBJ2-3,TRBV27,once
ASSLLRSSYNEQF,TRBJ2-1,TRBV7-2,.
ASSIGTSVNTGELF,TRBJ2-2,TRBV7-7,.
SVPDSDSNQPQH,TRBJ1-5,TRBV29-1,.
ASSFRFRGQLGGNTIY,TRBJ1-3,TRBV11-3,.